The next 30 T cell receptor beta chains were all read from a single sample in a study of early T cells in non-severe SARS-CoV-2 infection. TCRdb itself ran the 5' RACE reads through MiXCR, one entry per CDR3 protein. The sample contains about 40,000 distinct CDR3 sequences, around a quarter of which appear only once. The starting material was whole blood, obtained at baseline. All receptors derive from an adult who was a healthcare worker with PCR-confirmed SARS-CoV-2 infection or an uninfected control (not recorded which).

The V gene is TRBV13, the J gene TRBJ2-7; 7 nucleotides align to TRBD1. Germline CDR1 is PRHDT and CDR2 is FYEKMQ (reference sequence). Trimming removed 5 bases from V and 3 bases from J; junction bases left unmatched: 10. The CDR3 has 15 residues. The CDR3, as DNA: TGTGCCAGCAGCGGTAAGGGGGCTGGTTTCTACGAGCAGTACTTC. It is translated as CASSGKGAGFYEQYF. Variable domain in full (rest from reference TRBV13 and TRBJ2-7): AAGVIQSPRHLIKEKRETATLKCYPIPRHDTVYWYQQGPGQDPQFLISFYEKMQSDKGSIPDRFSAQQFSDYHSELNMSSLELGDSALYFCASSGKGAGFYEQYFGPGTRLTVT.

This clonotype was counted ten times or more. This chain uses TRBV19 with TRBJ1-4; D is undetermined. This CDR3 comprises 14 residues. Per the germline V gene, CDR1 is LNHDA and CDR2 is SQIVND (reference sequence). The V end lost 2 bases, the J end lost 3 bases, and 7 bases lay between the germline ends. In nucleotides, the CDR3 is TGTGCCAGTAGTATATCCCGTCCTAATGAAAAACTGTTTTTT. Translation gives CASSISRPNEKLFF. The entire variable domain, with the rest obtained from reference TRBV19 and TRBJ1-4, is as follows: DGGITQSPKYLFRKEGQNVTLSCEQNLNHDAMYWYRQDPGQGLRLIYYSQIVNDFQKGDIAEGYSVSREKKESFPLTVTSAQKNPTAFYLCASSISRPNEKLFFGSGTQLSVL.

This clonotype has more than one count but fewer than ten. The chain has TRBV18 and TRBJ1-1, with a weak D call TRBD1 (5 bases). The germline V and J ends were trimmed by 4 bases and 0 bases, with 9 bases remaining between them. This CDR3 spans 14 amino acids. The germline V gene encodes CDR1 KGHSH and CDR2 LQKENI. The CDR3 loop is CASSQRGLNTEAFF. In DNA, the CDR3 is TGTGCCAGCTCACAGCGGGGCTTGAACACTGAAGCTTTCTTT.

The chain recombines TRBV5-3 with TRBJ2-4; a possible D gene is TRBD2 (5 bases). TRBV5-3 is an ORF; its function is uncertain. The length of the CDR3 is 20 residues. Deletions cut 3 bases from V and 2 bases from J, with 27 bases between. The DNA of the CDR3 is TGTGCCAGAAGCTCAAATGGACTCAGCGTAGAGGTGATAACCAAAAACATTCAGTACTTC. Translated: CARSSNGLSVEVITKNIQYF.

A few counts support this clonotype. The V and J genes are TRBV7-8 and TRBJ2-5, with TRBD2 identical over 13 bases. The CDR3 runs to 19 residues. Germline CDR1 SGHVS, CDR2 FQNEAQ. V lost 4 bases and J lost 5; bases outside the gene matches: 16. CDR3 nucleotide sequence: TGTGCCAGCAGCTCTCCACCATCAACTAGCGGGGGGGCACGGGAGACCCAGTACTTC. Amino acid sequence: CASSSPPSTSGGARETQYF.

This clonotype was counted only a few times. The chain carries TRBV20-1 and TRBJ2-6, with unresolved D. The V end was cut by 6 bases, the J end by 4 bases, with 10 bases between. The length of the CDR3 is 13 residues. The V gene's germline CDR1 is DFQATT and CDR2 SNEGSKA (reference sequence). The CDR3 DNA is TGCAGTGCGCCAAAGGCCGGGGCCAACGTCCTGACTTTC. Translating gives CSAPKAGANVLTF.

The V gene is TRBV6-5, the J gene TRBJ1-2; unclear D gene. Trimming stripped 7 bases from V and 6 bases from J, with 12 bases between. This CDR3 has 12 amino acids. CDR1 MNHEY and CDR2 SVGAGI come from the germline V gene. The CDR3 sequence: CASMSRRNGYTF. CDR3 DNA sequence: TGTGCCAGCATGAGCCGGAGGAATGGCTACACCTTC.

In this sample, this clonotype turned up a few times. The gene calls are TRBV10-3 and TRBJ1-1; D unclear. The CDR3 has 15 amino acids. Germline values: CDR1 ENHRY, CDR2 SYGVKD. The V end lost 3 bases, the J end lost 6 bases, and 17 bases lay between the germline ends. The CDR3, as DNA: TGTGCCATCAGTGACACACGGACCCATTTCGCTGAAGCTTTCTTT. Protein: CAISDTRTHFAEAFF.

V gene TRBV5-1 combines with J gene TRBJ2-5; 8 positions agree with TRBD1. This CDR3 is built from 13 residues. J gave up 4 bases and V 7 bases, and 6 bases lay outside the gene matches. Per germline, CDR1 SGHRS and CDR2 YFSETQ. CDR3 DNA: TGCGCCAGCCGCGTGCAGGGGGCAGAGACCCAGTACTTC. Its translation: CASRVQGAETQYF. Together with reference TRBV5-1 and TRBJ2-5, the CDR3 gives the full variable domain: KAGVTQTPRYLIKTRGQQVTLSCSPISGHRSVSWYQQTPGQGLQFLFEYFSETQRNKGNFPGRFSGRQFSNSRSEMNVSTLELGDSALYLCASRVQGAETQYFGPGTRLLVL.

The sample holds a few counts of this clonotype. The chain has TRBV5-1 and TRBJ2-5, with a tentative D call TRBD1 (5 bases). Germline V gene data show CDR1 as SGHRS and CDR2 as YFSETQ. This CDR3 is 13 amino acids long. The ends were cut back, 2 bases at V and 5 bases at J, with 10 bases in the middle. The CDR3 here is CASSFQGHETQYF. CDR3 sequence (DNA): TGCGCCAGCAGCTTCCAGGGTCATGAGACCCAGTACTTC.

The chain couples TRBV12-3 or TRBV12-4 to TRBJ2-7, with D hard to call. CDR3 length equals 11 residues. The V and J ends lost 1 base and 6 bases respectively, with 4 bases between them. In nucleotides, the CDR3 is TGTGCCAGCAGTTTAGGCGGCGAGCAGTACTTC. It specifies CASSLGGEQYF.

The V gene is TRBV6-6, the J gene TRBJ2-5; possibly TRBD1 for D (6 bases). V was cut by 5 bases and J by 1 base, with 11 bases left in between. The CDR3 spans 14 residues. CDR1 and CDR2 (germline): MNHNY, SVGAGI (reference sequence). CDR3 in amino acids: CASSTWTAQETQYF. The CDR3 DNA reads TGTGCCAGCAGTACTTGGACAGCCCAAGAGACCCAGTACTTC.

This clonotype has just a few counts. The gene calls are TRBV5-4 and TRBJ2-3; perhaps TRBD2 as D (5 bases). V shed 0 bases and J shed 2 bases, with 10 bases lying between them. In germline, CDR1 is SGHNT, CDR2 YYREEE (reference sequence). The length of the CDR3 is 15 residues. CDR3 amino acids: CASSLGLAVTDTQYF. Written as DNA, the CDR3 is TGTGCCAGCAGCTTGGGCCTAGCCGTCACAGATACGCAGTATTTT. Looking up the rest from reference TRBV5-4 and TRBJ2-3 gives the full variable domain: ETGVTQSPTHLIKTRGQQVTLRCSSQSGHNTVSWYQQALGQGPQFIFQYYREEENGRGNFPPRFSGLQFPNYSSELNVNALELDDSALYLCASSLGLAVTDTQYFGPGTRLTVL.

The sample holds a few counts of this clonotype. The chain combines TRBV12-3 or TRBV12-4 with TRBJ2-1; 8 bases agree with TRBD1. Germline trimming cut 6 bases from V and 6 bases from J; bases unmatched to any gene: 10. This CDR3 contains 15 residues. The CDR3 spells CASRPDREGGNEQFF. Written as DNA, the CDR3 is TGTGCCAGCAGACCGGACAGGGAAGGTGGCAATGAGCAGTTCTTC.

This clonotype was observed a few times. The CDR3 region has the DNA TGTGCTAGTGCGCCCAGTGCGTCCTACAATGAGCAGTTCTTC. Translated, it gives CASAPSASYNEQFF. The chain has TRBV12-5 and TRBJ2-1, with D unclear. Germline CDR1 and CDR2: LGHNT and FRNRAP. Trimming cost V 7 bases and J 1 base, with 11 bases left between them. The CDR3 extends over 14 amino acids.

This chain connects TRBV6-2 or TRBV6-3 to TRBJ2-7; the D is unclear. CDR3 size: 11 residues. Germline V gene sequence: CDR1 MNHEY, CDR2 SVGEGT. With 4 bases removed from V and 4 bases from J, the gap between germline ends came to 5 bases. The CDR3 here is CASSSRYEQYF. The CDR3 coding sequence is TGTGCCAGCAGTTCCCGTTACGAGCAGTACTTC.

This chain uses TRBV5-1 with TRBJ2-7; 8 bases are a match to TRBD1. After removal of 3 bases from V and 2 bases from J, the junction contained 7 bases not matched to a gene. CDR1 SGHRS and CDR2 YFSETQ come from the germline V gene. The CDR3 spans 15 residues. In DNA form, the CDR3 reads TGCGCCAGCAGCTCGGGACAGGCTAATCCCTACGAGCAGTACTTC. It is translated as CASSSGQANPYEQYF.

V and J are TRBV24-1 and TRBJ1-2; 7 nucleotides line up with TRBD1. The germline gives CDR1 KGHDR, CDR2 SFDVKD. CDR3 length equals 12 residues. V lost 10 bases, J lost 3 bases, and 4 bases stayed unmatched. In nucleotides, the CDR3 is TGTGCCACTGAGGGGGCGGACTATGGCTACACCTTC. It is translated as CATEGADYGYTF.

This clonotype has a handful of counts. The CDR3 sequence: CASTYGGTAYEQYF. The CDR3, as DNA: TGTGCCAGCACCTACGGAGGGACAGCCTACGAGCAGTACTTC. The genes are TRBV6-2 or TRBV6-3 and TRBJ2-7, with D possibly TRBD1 on 7 matching bases. Per germline, CDR1 MNHEY and CDR2 SVGEGT. Trimming took off 7 bases at V and 2 bases at J, with 15 bases between the two ends. The CDR3 consists of 14 residues.

This clonotype was counted between two and nine times. V gene TRBV18 combines with J gene TRBJ1-1; TRBD1 matches 8 bases. The germline V gene encodes CDR1 KGHSH and CDR2 LQKENI. The CDR3 spans 16 residues. V shed 3 bases, J shed 1 base, and the junction held 7 bases outside the gene matches. The CDR3 nucleotides read TGTGCCAGCTCACCCCAAAATGACAGGGGGAACACTGAAGCTTTCTTT. Residues: CASSPQNDRGNTEAFF.

V and J are TRBV27 and TRBJ1-2, with TRBD1 matching over 8 bases. CDR1 MNHEY and CDR2 SMNVEV come from the germline V gene (reference sequence). The CDR3 consists of 13 residues. The V and J ends lost 3 bases and 11 bases, in that order; junction bases with no gene match: 8. The CDR3 DNA sequence: TGTGCCAGCAGTTTCCAGGGGGCCTCTTGGTACACCTTC. The encoded protein is CASSFQGASWYTF.

The chain couples TRBV29-1 to TRBJ1-4, with a weak D call TRBD1 (5 bases). The V gene's germline CDR1 is SQVTM and CDR2 ANQGSEA. The CDR3 contains 13 residues. Trimming stripped 2 bases from V and 8 bases from J, with 12 bases between. DNA of the CDR3: TGCAGCGTTGAAAGTCAGGGCGGGGAAAAACTGTTTTTT. Translating it yields CSVESQGGEKLFF.

The rearrangement links TRBV6-2 or TRBV6-3 to TRBJ2-1; tentative D call: TRBD2 (7 bases). Germline-derived CDR1 and CDR2 are MNHEY and SVGEGT. The CDR3 has 13 amino acids. The germline V and J ends were trimmed by 2 bases and 6 bases, with 8 bases remaining between them. CDR3 residues: CASSYGGANEQFF. The CDR3 DNA reads as TGTGCCAGCAGTTACGGGGGGGCCAATGAGCAGTTCTTC.

This clonotype was detected only a few times. The chain carries TRBV6-6 and TRBJ2-7; no clear D. V was cut by 6 bases and J by 0 bases, with 12 bases left in between. In germline, CDR1 is MNHNY, CDR2 SVGAGI (reference sequence). The CDR3 covers 14 residues. The CDR3 protein is CASSPRHTSYEQYF. The CDR3 region has the DNA TGTGCCAGCAGCCCCCGCCACACCTCCTACGAGCAGTACTTC.

The chain employs TRBV6-2 or TRBV6-3 and TRBJ2-3; 8 positions match TRBD2. There are 14 residues in the CDR3. V lost 7 bases and J lost 6; bases outside the gene matches: 9. Germline assignment: CDR1 MNHEY and CDR2 SVGEGT. The CDR3 is CASTRGGAEDTQYF. DNA of the CDR3: TGTGCCAGCACCCGGGGGGGCGCCGAGGATACGCAGTATTTT.

There are a few counts of this clonotype. The chain employs TRBV3-2 and TRBJ2-7; the table's D call, TRBD1, was not checked against the DNA. TRBV3-2 is a known pseudogene. This CDR3 comprises 16 residues. CDR3 in amino acids: CASSQDFTGGRYEQYF. DNA of the CDR3: TGTGCCAGCAGCCAAGATTTTACAGGGGGCCGCTACGAGCAGTACTTC.

This chain joins TRBV19 and TRBJ2-7; a possible D gene is TRBD2 (5 bases). V was cut by 5 bases and J by 3 bases, with 11 bases left in between. CDR3 length: 13 amino acids. Germline CDR1 LNHDA, CDR2 SQIVND (reference sequence). CDR3 bases: TGTGCCAGTAGTGCGCCCGGGATCTACGAGCAGTACTTC. It yields the protein CASSAPGIYEQYF.

This clonotype is labeled medium-sized. The chain joins TRBV29-1 to TRBJ1-3; D is undetermined. Germline V gene lookup returns CDR1 SQVTM and CDR2 ANQGSEA. The CDR3 extends over 13 amino acids. With 1 base removed from V and 0 bases from J, the gap between germline ends came to 4 bases. This CDR3 reads CSVEGDSGNTIYF. As DNA, the CDR3 is TGCAGCGTTGAAGGGGACTCTGGAAACACCATATATTTT.

A few counts support this clonotype. J is TRBJ2-3 and V is TRBV10-1; D remains unclear. V dropped 5 bases and J dropped 1 base, with 13 bases sitting between them. Germline lookup yields CDR1 WNHNN and CDR2 SYGVQD (reference sequence). CDR3 length: 15 residues. The CDR3 DNA sequence: TGCGCCAGCAGTCCCTACGGGCCGGGCACAGATACGCAGTATTTT. Residues: CASSPYGPGTDTQYF.

The rearrangement links TRBV18 to TRBJ2-3, with 10 bases that match TRBD1. The CDR3 is 17 amino acids. Germline assignment: CDR1 KGHSH and CDR2 LQKENI. V shed 0 bases, J shed 0 bases, and the junction held 3 bases outside the gene matches. The CDR3 is CASSPPGQGTSTDTQYF. CDR3 nucleotides: TGTGCCAGCTCACCACCGGGACAGGGGACCAGCACAGATACGCAGTATTTT. Combining the CDR3 with reference TRBV18 and TRBJ2-3 gives the whole variable domain NAGVMQNPRHLVRRRGQEARLRCSPMKGHSHVYWYRQLPEEGLKFMVYLQKENIIDESGMPKERFSAEFPKEGPSILRIQQVVRGDSAAYFCASSPPGQGTSTDTQYFGPGTRLTVL.